These T cell receptor beta chains were read from a single sample in a study of CD8 T cells in Susac syndrome. In TCRdb, the immunoSEQ multiplex PCR reads were re-called with MiXCR into one record per CDR3 protein. The table shows 210,000 or so distinct CDR3 sequences, with about 93% occurring only once. The specimen was CD8+ T cells from PBMCs. The source is a human donor with multiple sclerosis. Each CDR3 is given with its conserved first and last residue. D genes are given only for firm matches. Only part of the rows carry a size: once, few, many, or a class if the clone is expanded.

clone size | J gene | D gene | V gene | CDR3 protein | CDR3 DNA
- | TRBJ1-1 | - | TRBV27 | CASSLSHSFLNTEAFF | TGTGCCAGCAGTTTATCCCATTCCTTTCTGAACACTGAAGCTTTCTTT
once | TRBJ2-1 | TRBD1 | TRBV24-1 | CATSALGQDHNEQFF | TGTGCCACCAGTGCCCTCGGACAGGACCACAATGAGCAGTTCTTC
- | TRBJ2-6 | - | TRBV9 | CASSEASFTSSGANVLTF | TGTGCCAGCAGCGAGGCTTCTTTTACAAGCTCTGGGGCCAACGTCCTGACTTTC
- | TRBJ1-2 | TRBD1 | TRBV15 | CATSRERTGHTF | TGTGCCACCAGCAGAGAGAGGACAGGACACACCTTC
once | TRBJ2-1 | - | TRBV19 | CAVRDWSYNEQFF | TGTGCCGTCCGGGACTGGAGCTACAATGAGCAGTTCTTC
- | TRBJ2-7 | - | TRBV27 | CASSLTSPSWGGEQYF | TGTGCCAGCAGTTTAACTTCCCCTAGTTGGGGTGGCGAGCAGTACTTC
- | TRBJ2-1 | TRBD2 | TRBV12-3/TRBV12-4 | CASSRTSGSSNEQFF | TGTGCCAGCAGTCGGACTAGCGGGTCATCAAATGAGCAGTTCTTC
once | TRBJ2-5 | TRBD2 | TRBV27 | CASSPGGSQETQYF | TGTGCCAGCAGTCCCGGGGGGAGCCAAGAGACCCAGTACTTC
- | TRBJ2-1 | - | TRBV6-1 | CASILEGLGLIYNEQFF | TGTGCCAGCATCTTAGAAGGCCTGGGCCTAATCTACAATGAGCAGTTCTTC
- | TRBJ2-3 | TRBD2 | TRBV7-9 | CASPAGGNTQYF | TGTGCCAGCCCTGCGGGAGGGAATACGCAGTATTTT
- | TRBJ1-2 | - | TRBV27 | CASSSLENYGYTF | TGTGCCAGCAGTTCCCTTGAGAACTATGGCTACACCTTC
few | TRBJ2-1 | - | TRBV27 | CASSFDSPYNEQFF | TGTGCCAGCAGTTTTGACAGCCCCTACAATGAGCAGTTCTTC
- | TRBJ1-2 | - | TRBV7-9 | CASSLPDSVIYGYTF | TGTGCCAGCAGCTTACCGGACAGCGTTATCTATGGCTACACCTTC
- | TRBJ2-4 | - | TRBV12-3/TRBV12-4 | CVEGLANIQYF | TGTGTGGAGGGACTGGCAAACATTCAGTACTTC
- | TRBJ2-1 | - | TRBV27 | CASRGGGIGQFF | TGTGCCAGCAGGGGTGGGGGGATAGGGCAGTTCTTC
- | TRBJ1-2 | - | TRBV4-1 | CASSQGGGNYGYTF | TGCGCCAGCAGCCAAGGCGGGGGCAACTATGGCTACACCTTC
- | TRBJ1-2 | - | TRBV27 | CASSYGSNYGYTF | TGTGCCAGCAGTTACGGGTCGAACTATGGCTACACCTTC
- | TRBJ2-7 | - | TRBV11-3 | CASRTTSSYEQYF | TGTGCCAGCAGGACAACTAGCTCCTACGAGCAGTACTTC
- | TRBJ2-7 | - | TRBV7-2 | CASSLAVGSSYEQYF | TGTGCCAGCAGCTTAGCGGTGGGGAGCTCCTACGAGCAGTACTTC
- | TRBJ1-2 | TRBD1 | TRBV7-9 | CASSLPGGRQGGYGYTF | TGTGCCAGCAGCTTACCTGGTGGGCGACAGGGAGGCTATGGCTACACCTTC
- | TRBJ2-1 | TRBD2 | TRBV7-3 | CASSLRLAGYNEQFF | TGTGCCAGCAGCTTACGTCTAGCGGGCTACAATGAGCAGTTCTTC
- | TRBJ2-1 | TRBD1 | TRBV19 | CASSIGQGSYNEQFF | TGTGCCAGTAGTATAGGACAGGGGTCCTACAATGAGCAGTTCTTC
once | TRBJ2-5 | - | TRBV7-2 | CASSLVGMGLTETQYF | TGTGCCAGCAGCTTAGTAGGGATGGGACTGACGGAGACCCAGTACTTC
few | TRBJ2-1 | - | TRBV4-3 | CASSQGLTWNEQFF | TGCGCCAGCAGCCAAGGTCTCACTTGGAATGAGCAGTTCTTC
once | TRBJ2-3 | - | TRBV4-3 | CASSQEQDRTDTQYF | TGCGCCAGCAGCCAGGAACAGGACCGGACAGATACGCAGTATTTT
- | TRBJ1-2 | - | TRBV2 | CASGEAYGYTF | TGTGCCAGCGGAGAGGCCTATGGCTACACCTTC
once | TRBJ1-1 | - | TRBV3-1 | CASNQRGNTEAFF | TGTGCCAGCAACCAGCGGGGGAACACTGAAGCTTTCTTT
- | TRBJ2-3 | TRBD2 | TRBV27 | CASSLIAGEGDTQYF | TGTGCCAGCAGTCTCATAGCGGGAGAAGGGGATACGCAGTATTTT
- | TRBJ2-3 | - | TRBV3-1 | CASSLDSYSTDTQYF | TGTGCCAGCAGCCTTGACAGCTATAGCACAGATACGCAGTATTTT
once | TRBJ1-2 | TRBD1 | TRBV7-9 | CASSLAPRQGPNHGYTF | TGTGCCAGCAGCTTAGCCCCTCGACAGGGCCCAAATCATGGCTACACCTTC
once | TRBJ1-4 | TRBD1 | TRBV9 | CASSAGGGGGFGEKLFF | TGTGCCAGCAGCGCCGGAGGGGGCGGGGGGTTCGGGGAAAAACTGTTTTTT
- | TRBJ1-5 | - | TRBV6-6 | CASSYSMGGWNQPQHF | TGTGCCAGCAGTTACTCGATGGGGGGTTGGAATCAGCCCCAGCATTTT
- | TRBJ2-7 | - | TRBV5-6 | CASRGFWGDTLYEQYF | TGTGCCAGCAGGGGATTTTGGGGAGACACACTCTACGAGCAGTACTTC
- | TRBJ1-2 | - | TRBV19 | CASSSIGNYGYTF | TGTGCCAGTAGTTCTATAGGTAACTATGGCTACACCTTC
- | TRBJ2-5 | - | TRBV4-1 | CASSQGQGRPREETQYF | TGCGCCAGCAGCCAAGGACAGGGGCGTCCGCGGGAGGAGACCCAGTACTTC
- | TRBJ2-5 | TRBD2 | TRBV9 | CASRYLGGLAGERETQYF | TGTGCCAGCAGGTACCTCGGGGGGCTAGCGGGAGAACGAGAGACCCAGTACTTC
- | TRBJ2-1 | TRBD2 | TRBV6-5 | CASGASGVSYNEQFF | TGTGCCAGCGGAGCTAGCGGGGTCTCCTACAATGAGCAGTTCTTC
- | TRBJ2-1 | - | TRBV19 | CASSFGGLSYNEQFF | TGTGCCAGTAGTTTCGGGGGGCTTTCTTACAATGAGCAGTTCTTC
- | TRBJ2-2 | - | TRBV12-3/TRBV12-4 | CASGGGELFF | TGTGCCAGCGGGGGCGGGGAGCTGTTTTTT
- | TRBJ1-5 | - | TRBV7-9 | CASSFWDQPQHF | TGTGCCAGCAGCTTTTGGGATCAGCCCCAGCATTTT
few | TRBJ2-7 | - | TRBV30 | CAWSVQELYEQYF | TGTGCCTGGAGTGTACAGGAACTCTACGAGCAGTACTTC
- | TRBJ1-1 | - | TRBV4-1 | CASSQDRGANLNEAFF | TGCGCCAGCAGCCAAGATAGGGGGGCCAACCTCAATGAAGCTTTCTTT
- | TRBJ2-1 | TRBD1 | TRBV20-1 | CSARDRDRGGNEQFF | TGCAGTGCTAGAGATCGAGACAGGGGAGGCAATGAGCAGTTCTTC
- | TRBJ2-2 | - | TRBV5-6 | CASSLEAFLNTGELFF | TGTGCCAGCAGCTTGGAAGCCTTTCTCAACACCGGGGAGCTGTTTTTT
- | TRBJ1-2 | TRBD1 | TRBV6-5 | CASSRQGVDLKGYTF | TGTGCCAGCAGTCGTCAGGGGGTGGATTTGAAAGGCTACACCTTC
- | TRBJ1-4 | TRBD1 | TRBV7-9 | CASSHTRGEKLFF | TGTGCCAGCAGCCACACCAGGGGGGAAAAACTGTTTTTT
- | TRBJ1-4 | - | TRBV4-3 | CASSQGVTKNEKLFF | TGCGCCAGCAGCCAAGGGGTGACAAAGAATGAAAAACTGTTTTTT
- | TRBJ2-5 | - | TRBV6-5 | CASSYSGLQGRETQYF | TGTGCCAGCAGTTACTCGGGGCTACAGGGACGCGAGACCCAGTACTTC
- | TRBJ2-6 | TRBD1 | TRBV13 | CASSSFATPGTGATGANVLTF | TGTGCCAGCAGCTCGTTCGCCACACCCGGGACAGGAGCAACTGGGGCCAACGTCCTGACTTTC
- | TRBJ2-1 | - | TRBV24-1 | CATSDLNEQFF | TGTGCCACCAGTGATTTGAATGAGCAGTTCTTC
- | TRBJ1-2 | TRBD1 | TRBV13 | CASSLGLTGDNYGYTF | TGTGCCAGCAGCCTTGGTTTGACAGGGGATAACTATGGCTACACCTTC
- | TRBJ1-5 | TRBD1 | TRBV3-1 | CASSLTTGPHQPQHF | TGTGCCAGCAGCCTGACGACAGGGCCGCATCAGCCCCAGCATTTT
- | TRBJ2-7 | TRBD2 | TRBV19 | CATRLAGGDEQYF | TGTGCCACTAGACTAGCGGGAGGGGACGAGCAGTACTTC
- | TRBJ2-7 | - | TRBV6-4 | CASSADPGDYEQYF | TGTGCCAGCAGTGCGGACCCCGGGGACTACGAGCAGTACTTC
once | TRBJ1-5 | TRBD1 | TRBV7-9 | CASSLTGTANQPQHF | TGTGCCAGCAGCTTAACCGGGACAGCAAATCAGCCCCAGCATTTT
once | TRBJ2-7 | TRBD2 | TRBV10-2 | CASSDSGLPYEQYF | TGCGCCAGCAGTGATTCGGGACTACCCTACGAGCAGTACTTC
- | TRBJ2-1 | TRBD2 | TRBV7-2 | CASSFGLAGADEQFF | TGTGCCAGCAGCTTCGGACTAGCGGGAGCCGATGAGCAGTTCTTC
- | TRBJ2-7 | - | TRBV30 | CAWSVPFGEQYF | TGTGCCTGGAGTGTCCCCTTTGGGGAGCAGTACTTC
- | TRBJ2-2 | - | TRBV29-1 | CSVVLPTTGELFF | TGCAGCGTTGTTCTCCCAACCACCGGGGAGCTGTTTTTT